This T cell receptor beta chain is from a study of blood T cell repertoires in COVID-19. Study background: The samples span acute and convalescent COVID-19 from the United States, Italy and Spain. PBMCs, B-cell-depleted T cells, or T cells provided the cDNA or gDNA that made up the material.

Germline V gene lookup returns CDR1 MRHNA and CDR2 SNTAGT. The CDR3 has 13 amino acids. Concerning this clone itself: One end of the junction is discordant with germline, which a read error may explain.

In the study's own analysis: From reference gene primer amplification, estimates of nucleated cell counts were derived. Generated by immunoSEQ multiplex PCR, the TCRdb table keeps only in-frame clones and is missing some. That table furnishes V, J and clone size, whereas the DNA furnished D and trimming. The sample contains fewer than 250,000 clones, about 83% of which appear only once. This receptor was taken from a woman aged 45-65 years with acute or convalescent COVID-19. Sequencing input: peripheral blood. The genes are TRBV6-4 and TRBJ2-3, with 8 bases identical to TRBD2. This chain's CDR3 is CASSPSPGGDSSF. In DNA form, the CDR3 reads TGTGCCAGCAGTCCAAGCCCGGGGGGGGACTCGAGCTTT.